The T cell receptor beta chain described here comes from a study of blood T cell repertoires in COVID-19. Study-level background: Nucleic acid was either cDNA or gDNA, and it came from T cells, B-cell-depleted T cells, or PBMCs.

Under the authors' procedure: Estimated nucleated cell counts came from reference gene primer amplification. Sequencing used immunoSEQ multiplex PCR; TCRdb keeps in-frame clones, though not all of them. Clone size and the V and J calls come from that table; the DNA yielded D and trimming. The data contain roughly 300,000 clones, approximately 92% of them singletons. Cohort placement rested on clinical history that participants reported themselves. Cohort 3 donors counted as recovered after two negative PCRs, clearance, or resolved symptoms. Germline CDR1 is ENHRY and CDR2 is SYGVKD. The CDR3 has 16 residues. Trimming removed 4 bases at V and 0 bases at J, with 12 bases between. This clone is a singleton in its sample.

The chain uses TRBV10-3 and TRBJ2-2; perhaps TRBD2 as D (6 bases). Sequencing used PBMCs or T cells enriched from blood (not recorded which). The receptor was isolated from a woman aged 25 to 39 who had recovered from COVID-19. The CDR3, as DNA: TGTGCCATCAGTGGCCCCGGGGGTTCGAACACCGGGGAGCTGTTTTTT. This sequence encodes CAISGPGGSNTGELFF.